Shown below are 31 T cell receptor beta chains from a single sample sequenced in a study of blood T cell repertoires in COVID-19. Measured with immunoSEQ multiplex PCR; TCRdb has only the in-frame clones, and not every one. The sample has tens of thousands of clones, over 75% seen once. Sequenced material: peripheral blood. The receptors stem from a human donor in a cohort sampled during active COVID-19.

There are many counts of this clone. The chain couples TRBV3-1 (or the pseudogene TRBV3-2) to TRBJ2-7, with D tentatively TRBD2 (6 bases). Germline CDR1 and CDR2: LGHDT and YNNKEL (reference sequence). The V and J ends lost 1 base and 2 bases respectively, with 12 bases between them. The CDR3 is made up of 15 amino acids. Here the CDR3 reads CASSQGVAATYEQYF. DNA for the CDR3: TGTGCCAGCAGCCAAGGTGTAGCGGCCACCTACGAGCAGTACTTC.

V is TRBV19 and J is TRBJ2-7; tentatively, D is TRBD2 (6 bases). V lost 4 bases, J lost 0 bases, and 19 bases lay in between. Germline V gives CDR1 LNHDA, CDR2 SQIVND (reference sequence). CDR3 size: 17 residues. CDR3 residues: CASSNPRLAISSYEQYF. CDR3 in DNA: TGTGCCAGTAGTAACCCCCGGCTAGCGATAAGCTCCTACGAGCAGTACTTC. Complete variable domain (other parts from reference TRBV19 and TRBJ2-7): DGGITQSPKYLFRKEGQNVTLSCEQNLNHDAMYWYRQDPGQGLRLIYYSQIVNDFQKGDIAEGYSVSREKKESFPLTVTSAQKNPTAFYLCASSNPRLAISSYEQYFGPGTRLTVT.

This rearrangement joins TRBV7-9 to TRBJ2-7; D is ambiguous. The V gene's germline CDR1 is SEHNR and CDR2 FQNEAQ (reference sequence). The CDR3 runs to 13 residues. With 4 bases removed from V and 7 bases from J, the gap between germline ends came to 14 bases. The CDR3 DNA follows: TGTGCCAGCAGCTGGCACCATTCAGAAGAGCAGTACTTC. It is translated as CASSWHHSEEQYF.

In DNA, the CDR3 is TGTGCCAGCAGCTGGGTACTAGCGGGTCAAGAGACCCAGTACTTC. Protein sequence: CASSWVLAGQETQYF. The chain employs TRBV7-8 and TRBJ2-5; 9 bases align to TRBD2. With V trimmed by 4 bases and J by 2 bases, 5 bases remained unmatched. The CDR3 has 15 residues. Germline V gene sequence: CDR1 SGHVS, CDR2 FQNEAQ.

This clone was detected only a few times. In DNA form, the CDR3 reads TGTGCCAGCAGCCCGTACACTGAAGCTTTCTTT. This sequence encodes CASSPYTEAFF. The chain links TRBV7-2 to TRBJ1-1; D gene uncertain. In germline, CDR1 is SGHTA, CDR2 FQGNSA. Trimming pared 5 bases from V and 3 bases from J, leaving 4 bases between. CDR3 size: 11 residues. Full variable domain (rest looked up from reference TRBV7-2 and TRBJ1-1): GAGVSQSPSNKVTEKGKDVELRCDPISGHTALYWYRQSLGQGLEFLIYFQGNSAPDKSGLPSDRFSAERTGGSVSTLTIQRTQQEDSAVYLCASSPYTEAFFGQGTRLTVV.

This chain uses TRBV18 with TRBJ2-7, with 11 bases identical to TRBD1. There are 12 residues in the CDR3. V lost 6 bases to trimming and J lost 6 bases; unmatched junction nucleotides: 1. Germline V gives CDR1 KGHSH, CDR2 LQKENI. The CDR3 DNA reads TGTGCCAGCTCCGGGACAGGGGGCGAGCAGTACTTC. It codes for CASSGTGGEQYF.

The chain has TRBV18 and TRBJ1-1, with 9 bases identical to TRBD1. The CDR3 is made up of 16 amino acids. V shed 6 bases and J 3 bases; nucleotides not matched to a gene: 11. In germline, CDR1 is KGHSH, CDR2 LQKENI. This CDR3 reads CASSPPGQGRDTEAFF. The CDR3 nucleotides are TGTGCCAGCTCCCCTCCGGGACAGGGTAGGGACACTGAAGCTTTCTTT.

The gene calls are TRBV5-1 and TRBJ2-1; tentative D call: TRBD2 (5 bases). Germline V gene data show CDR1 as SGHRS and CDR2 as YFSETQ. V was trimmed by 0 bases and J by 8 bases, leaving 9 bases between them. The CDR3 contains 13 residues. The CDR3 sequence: CASSLGLLDEQFF. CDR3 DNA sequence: TGCGCCAGCAGCTTGGGACTACTCGATGAGCAGTTCTTC.

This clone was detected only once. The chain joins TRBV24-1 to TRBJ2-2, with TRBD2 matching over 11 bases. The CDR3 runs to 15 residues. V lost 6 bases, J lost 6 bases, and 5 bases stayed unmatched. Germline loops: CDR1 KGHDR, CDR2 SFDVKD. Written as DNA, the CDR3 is TGTGCCACCAGTCTAGCGGGAGGTCTATCCGGGGAGCTGTTTTTT. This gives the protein CATSLAGGLSGELFF.

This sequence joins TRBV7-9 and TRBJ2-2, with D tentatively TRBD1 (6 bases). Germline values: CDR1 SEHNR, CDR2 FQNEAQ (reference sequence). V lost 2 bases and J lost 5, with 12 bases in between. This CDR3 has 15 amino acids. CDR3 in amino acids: CASSLRRDRTGELFF. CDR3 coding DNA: TGTGCCAGCAGCTTACGGAGAGACAGGACCGGGGAGCTGTTTTTT.

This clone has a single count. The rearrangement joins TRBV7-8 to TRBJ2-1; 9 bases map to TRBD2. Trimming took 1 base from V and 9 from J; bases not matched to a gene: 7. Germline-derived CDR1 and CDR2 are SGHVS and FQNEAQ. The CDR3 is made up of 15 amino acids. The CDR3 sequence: CASSLGLAGSSEQFF. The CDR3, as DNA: TGTGCCAGCAGCTTAGGTCTAGCGGGAAGCAGTGAGCAGTTCTTC.

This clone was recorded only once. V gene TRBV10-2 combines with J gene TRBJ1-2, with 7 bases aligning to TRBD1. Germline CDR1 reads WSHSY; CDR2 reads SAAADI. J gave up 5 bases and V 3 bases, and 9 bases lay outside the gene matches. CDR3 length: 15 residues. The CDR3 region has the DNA TGCGCCAGCAGTGACAAAGGGACAGCGGCTTATGGCTACACCTTC. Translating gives CASSDKGTAAYGYTF.

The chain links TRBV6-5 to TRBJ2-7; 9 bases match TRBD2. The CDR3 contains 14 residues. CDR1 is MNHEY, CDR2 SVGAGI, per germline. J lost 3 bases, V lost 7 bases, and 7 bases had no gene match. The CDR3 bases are TGTGCCAGCACGGTTAGCGGGAGTGTCTACGAGCAGTACTTC. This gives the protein CASTVSGSVYEQYF.

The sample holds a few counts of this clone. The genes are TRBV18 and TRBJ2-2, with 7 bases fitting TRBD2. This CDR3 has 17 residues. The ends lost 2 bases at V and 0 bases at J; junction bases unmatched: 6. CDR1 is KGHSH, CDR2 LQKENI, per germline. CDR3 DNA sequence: TGTGCCAGCTCACCAGGGCTAGCGGACACGAACACCGGGGAGCTGTTTTTT. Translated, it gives CASSPGLADTNTGELFF.

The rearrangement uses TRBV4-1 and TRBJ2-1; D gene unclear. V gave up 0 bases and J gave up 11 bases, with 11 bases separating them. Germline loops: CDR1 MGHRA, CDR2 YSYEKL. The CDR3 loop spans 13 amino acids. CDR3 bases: TGCGCCAGCAGCCAAGATTGGTCCGAGAAGCAGTTCTTC. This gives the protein CASSQDWSEKQFF.

The CDR3 spells CASSPGTSGQQFF. DNA for the CDR3: TGTGCCAGCAGCCCCGGGACTAGCGGGCAGCAGTTCTTC. The chain joins TRBV7-3 to TRBJ2-1, with 12 bases fitting TRBD2. Germline lookup yields CDR1 SGHTA and CDR2 FQGTGA. The CDR3 has 13 amino acids. J lost 11 bases, V lost 5 bases, and 4 bases had no gene match.

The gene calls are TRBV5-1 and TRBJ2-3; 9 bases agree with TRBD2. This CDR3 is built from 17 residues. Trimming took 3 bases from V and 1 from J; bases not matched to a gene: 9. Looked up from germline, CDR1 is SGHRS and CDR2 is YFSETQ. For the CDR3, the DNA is TGCGCCAGCAGCTCCACCATAGCGGGGGTAGGCACAGATACGCAGTATTTT. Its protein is CASSSTIAGVGTDTQYF.

CDR3 nucleotide sequence: TGTGCCAGCAGCTTGTCGGGACAGGACTACAATGAGCAGTTCTTC. It is translated as CASSLSGQDYNEQFF. This chain connects TRBV5-6 to TRBJ2-1, with 8 bases that match TRBD1. The CDR3 contains 15 residues. Germline V gene sequence: CDR1 SGHDT, CDR2 YYEEEE. Trimming at V came to 1 base and at J to 3 bases, leaving 3 bases not matched to a gene.

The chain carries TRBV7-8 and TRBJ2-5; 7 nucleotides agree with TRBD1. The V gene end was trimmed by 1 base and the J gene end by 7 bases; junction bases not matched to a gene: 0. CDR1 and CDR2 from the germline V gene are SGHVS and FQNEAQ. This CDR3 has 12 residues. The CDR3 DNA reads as TGTGCCAGCAGCTTAGGGACAGGGACCCAGTACTTC. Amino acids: CASSLGTGTQYF.

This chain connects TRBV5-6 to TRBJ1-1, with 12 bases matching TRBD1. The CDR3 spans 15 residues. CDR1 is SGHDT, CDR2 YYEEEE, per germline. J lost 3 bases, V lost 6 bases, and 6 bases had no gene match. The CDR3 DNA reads TGTGCCAGCAAGTTTGGGACAGGGGGCGACACTGAAGCTTTCTTT. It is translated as CASKFGTGGDTEAFF.

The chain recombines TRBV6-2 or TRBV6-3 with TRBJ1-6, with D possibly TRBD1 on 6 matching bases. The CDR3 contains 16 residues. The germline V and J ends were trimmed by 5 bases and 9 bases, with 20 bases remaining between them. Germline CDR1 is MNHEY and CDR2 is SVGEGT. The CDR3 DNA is TGTGCCAGCAGTCTCCGGGGGGGCGAAGGGGGTTCACCCCTCCACTTT. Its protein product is CASSLRGGEGGSPLHF.

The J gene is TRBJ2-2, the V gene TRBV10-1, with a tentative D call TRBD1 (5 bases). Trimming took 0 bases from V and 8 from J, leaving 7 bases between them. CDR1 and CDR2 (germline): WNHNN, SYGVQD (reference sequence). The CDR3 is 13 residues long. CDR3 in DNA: TGCGCCAGCAGTGAGTCGGGGCGAGGGGAGCTGTTTTTT. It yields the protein CASSESGRGELFF.

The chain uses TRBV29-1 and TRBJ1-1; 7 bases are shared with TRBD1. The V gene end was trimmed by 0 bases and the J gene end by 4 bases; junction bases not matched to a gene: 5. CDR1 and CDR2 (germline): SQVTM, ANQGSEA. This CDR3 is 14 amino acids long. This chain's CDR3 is CSVEDPTGLTEAFF. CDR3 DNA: TGCAGCGTTGAAGACCCGACAGGGCTCACTGAAGCTTTCTTT.

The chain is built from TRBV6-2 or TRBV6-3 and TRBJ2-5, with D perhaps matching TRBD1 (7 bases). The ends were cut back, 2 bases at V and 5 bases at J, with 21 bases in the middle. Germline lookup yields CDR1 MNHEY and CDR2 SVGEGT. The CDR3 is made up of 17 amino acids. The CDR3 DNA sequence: TGTGCCAGCAGTTACGTGCATCAGGGGGGAAGTGTTGAGACCCAGTACTTC. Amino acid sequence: CASSYVHQGGSVETQYF.

CDR3 in amino acids: CASIAGQNTEAFF. In DNA form, the CDR3 reads TGTGCCAGCATCGCAGGCCAGAACACTGAAGCTTTCTTT. This rearrangement joins TRBV28 to TRBJ1-1; unclear D gene. In germline, CDR1 is MDHEN, CDR2 SYDVKM. V lost 7 bases and J lost 1, with 10 bases in between. The CDR3 is 13 residues long.

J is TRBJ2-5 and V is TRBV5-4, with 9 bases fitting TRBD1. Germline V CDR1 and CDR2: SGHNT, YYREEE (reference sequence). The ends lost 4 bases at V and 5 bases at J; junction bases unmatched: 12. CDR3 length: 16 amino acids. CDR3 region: CASSRGRDRVAETQYF. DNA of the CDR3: TGTGCCAGCAGCCGGGGCCGGGACAGGGTGGCGGAGACCCAGTACTTC.

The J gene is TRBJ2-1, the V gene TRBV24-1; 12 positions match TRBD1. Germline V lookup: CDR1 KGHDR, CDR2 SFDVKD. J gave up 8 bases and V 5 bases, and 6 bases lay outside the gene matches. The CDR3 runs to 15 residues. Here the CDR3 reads CATSGGQGADDEQFF. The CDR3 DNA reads TGTGCCACCAGTGGGGGACAGGGGGCGGACGATGAGCAGTTCTTC.

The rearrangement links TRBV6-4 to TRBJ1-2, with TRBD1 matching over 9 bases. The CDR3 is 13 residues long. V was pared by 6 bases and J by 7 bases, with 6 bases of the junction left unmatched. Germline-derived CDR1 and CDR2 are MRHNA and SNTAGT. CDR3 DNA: TGTGCCAGCAGCACAGGGGGCGCGGGTGGCTACACCTTC. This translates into CASSTGGAGGYTF.

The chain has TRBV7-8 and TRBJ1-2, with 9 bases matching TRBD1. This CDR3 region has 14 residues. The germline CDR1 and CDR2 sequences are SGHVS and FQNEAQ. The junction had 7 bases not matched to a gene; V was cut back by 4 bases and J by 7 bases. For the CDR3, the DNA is TGTGCCAGCAGCTCCCCGGGACAGGGAGGTGGCTACACCTTC. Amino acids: CASSSPGQGGGYTF.

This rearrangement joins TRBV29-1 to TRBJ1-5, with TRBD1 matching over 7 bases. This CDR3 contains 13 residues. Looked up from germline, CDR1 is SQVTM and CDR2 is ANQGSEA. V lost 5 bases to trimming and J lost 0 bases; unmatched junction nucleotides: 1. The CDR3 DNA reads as TGCAGCGTTCGACAGGGTAGCAATCAGCCCCAGCATTTT. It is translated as CSVRQGSNQPQHF.

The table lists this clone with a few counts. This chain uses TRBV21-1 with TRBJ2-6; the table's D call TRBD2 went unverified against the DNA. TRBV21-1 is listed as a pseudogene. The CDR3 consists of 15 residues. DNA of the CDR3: TGTGCCAGCAGCTGGGAGGGGTACGGGGCCAACGTCCTGACTTTC. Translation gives CASSWEGYGANVLTF.